A selection of T cell receptor beta chains follows, all from one sample in a study of blood T cells in healthy people across ages. TCRdb fed the 5' RACE reads into MiXCR, producing one record per CDR3 protein. The profile shows over 550,000 distinct CDR3 sequences, about 30% of them singletons. The source material was blood. The receptors here all came from a woman aged 80 or older in good health. Each CDR3 is given with its conserved first and last residue. D genes are given only for firm matches. Clone size appears in some rows only: once, few, many, or a class for an expanded clone.

-	TRBJ2-1	-	TRBV20-1	CSAAGLQSKSSYNEQFF	TGCAGTGCGGCGGGACTCCAGAGTAAAAGCTCCTACAATGAGCAGTTCTTC
-	TRBJ1-1	few	TRBV6-5	CASRNQGDGTEAFF	TGTGCCAGCAGGAACCAGGGAGACGGGACTGAAGCTTTCTTT
-	TRBJ2-5	-	TRBV29-1	CSVEVPTQETQYF	TGCAGCGTTGAAGTCCCCACTCAAGAGACCCAGTACTTC
-	TRBJ2-6	-	TRBV12-3/TRBV12-4	CASSLWASGANVLTF	TGTGCCAGCAGTTTATGGGCCTCGGGGGCCAACGTCCTGACTTTC
TRBD2	TRBJ2-5	many	TRBV20-1	CSATLGTSGAYQETQYF	TGCAGTGCCACTCTCGGGACTAGCGGGGCGTATCAAGAGACCCAGTACTTC
-	TRBJ2-1	many	TRBV7-3	CASSLRTSRDEQFF	TGTGCCAGCAGCTTACGGACCAGTAGGGATGAGCAGTTCTTC
TRBD2	TRBJ2-4	-	TRBV20-1	CSARDDSGRAAKNIQYF	TGCAGTGCTAGAGATGATAGCGGGAGGGCTGCCAAAAACATTCAGTACTTC
TRBD1	TRBJ2-5	once	TRBV20-1	CSAPLGQGVWNGQYF	TGCAGTGCTCCTCTCGGACAGGGGGTATGGAATGGGCAGTACTTC
-	TRBJ2-1	-	TRBV5-1	CASSLGGDPYNEQFF	TGCGCCAGCAGCTTGGGCGGCGACCCCTACAATGAGCAGTTCTTC
-	TRBJ1-4	-	TRBV20-1	CSARGHRDSNEKLFF	TGCAGTGCTAGGGGACACCGAGACTCTAATGAAAAACTGTTTTTT
-	TRBJ2-1	many	TRBV6-4	CASSDLVGEQFF	TGTGCCAGCAGTGATCTTGTCGGTGAGCAGTTCTTC
-	TRBJ2-5	-	TRBV29-1	CSVLDSNQETQYF	TGCAGCGTCCTCGACAGCAACCAAGAGACCCAGTACTTC
-	TRBJ2-5	many	TRBV6-6	CASSYSGREETQYF	TGTGCCAGCAGTTATTCGGGCAGGGAAGAGACCCAGTACTTC
-	TRBJ1-1	-	TRBV28	CASSPYRDRAFF	TGTGCCAGCAGTCCTTACAGGGATCGCGCTTTCTTT
-	TRBJ2-5	many	TRBV18	CASSSSFGETQYF	TGTGCCAGCTCTTCCTCCTTCGGGGAGACCCAGTACTTC
-	TRBJ2-1	many	TRBV4-2	CASSPEVGNEQFF	TGTGCCAGCAGCCCCGAGGTGGGCAATGAGCAGTTCTTC
-	TRBJ2-3	many	TRBV7-2	CASTPRRQDTQYF	TGTGCCAGCACTCCTCGCCGACAGGATACGCAGTATTTT
TRBD2	TRBJ2-2	-	TRBV5-1	CASSYGAGSGANTGELFF	TGCGCCAGCAGCTATGGGGCAGGTAGCGGGGCGAACACCGGGGAGCTGTTTTTT
-	TRBJ2-1	many	TRBV11-3	CASSSRQGGGDEQFF	TGTGCCAGCAGCTCGAGACAGGGAGGTGGGGATGAGCAGTTCTTC
-	TRBJ2-1	-	TRBV20-1	CSARVVSPQRYNEQFF	TGCAGTGCTAGAGTTGTTAGCCCTCAACGATACAATGAGCAGTTCTTC
TRBD1	TRBJ1-4	-	TRBV28	CASSRWTGATNEKLFF	TGTGCCAGCAGTAGATGGACAGGGGCCACTAATGAAAAACTGTTTTTT
-	TRBJ2-1	-	TRBV20-1	CSASGRGIVSEQFF	TGCAGTGCCTCCGGCAGGGGTATTGTTAGTGAGCAGTTCTTC
-	TRBJ1-1	many	TRBV30	CAWSVNTEAFF	TGTGCCTGGAGTGTGAACACTGAAGCTTTCTTT
TRBD2	TRBJ2-5	many	TRBV5-1	CASSLTSGGGKETQYF	TGCGCCAGCAGCTTGACTAGCGGGGGAGGAAAAGAGACCCAGTACTTC
TRBD1	TRBJ2-1	many	TRBV7-2	CASSLGTGTGVDEQFF	TGTGCCAGCAGCTTAGGGACCGGGACAGGGGTGGATGAGCAGTTCTTC
-	TRBJ1-2	many	TRBV7-2	CASSSDFKSGSYGYTF	TGTGCCAGCAGCTCCGATTTTAAGAGCGGTAGCTATGGCTACACCTTC
-	TRBJ2-1	many	TRBV3-1	CASSLNQGRQFF	TGTGCCAGCAGCCTAAATCAGGGACGCCAGTTCTTC
-	TRBJ1-2	-	TRBV12-3/TRBV12-4	CASSADLNYGYTF	TGTGCCAGCAGTGCGGACCTTAACTATGGCTACACCTTC
-	TRBJ1-5	many	TRBV20-1	CSASRRSGVGRQPQHF	TGCAGTGCTAGCCGCCGTTCGGGGGTGGGACGGCAGCCCCAGCATTTT
TRBD1	TRBJ1-2	-	TRBV4-1	CASSRDRGMGYTF	TGCGCCAGCAGCCGAGACAGGGGTATGGGCTACACCTTC
-	TRBJ2-5	-	TRBV11-2	CASSLATGLPVGTQYF	TGTGCCAGCAGCCTAGCTACGGGACTGCCAGTGGGGACCCAGTACTTC
TRBD2	TRBJ2-1	many	TRBV11-1	CASSLARTSGALEIRDEQFF	TGTGCCAGCAGCTTAGCCCGGACTAGCGGGGCGTTAGAAATAAGAGATGAGCAGTTCTTC